This T cell receptor beta chain was profiled in a study of blood T cell repertoires in COVID-19. Study-level background: Nucleic acid was either cDNA or gDNA, and it came from T cells, B-cell-depleted T cells, or PBMCs.

Germline V gives CDR1 KGHDR, CDR2 SFDVKD. The CDR3 covers 15 residues. J gave up 2 bases and V 7 bases, and 6 bases lay outside the gene matches. Data came from immunoSEQ multiplex PCR; TCRdb stores just in-frame clones and leaves some out. Of some 190,000 clones detected, around 87% appear once; the ten largest clones hold around 23%. The sequencing input was PBMCs or T cells enriched from blood (not recorded which). The source of this sequence is a middle-aged woman in a cohort exposed to, infected with or recovered from COVID-19 (not recorded which). The chain carries TRBV24-1 and TRBJ1-5; TRBD1 aligns across 8 bases. The CDR3 nucleotides are TGTGCCACCAGCCAGGGGGCTTCCCGCAATCAGCCCCAGCATTTT. It yields the protein CATSQGASRNQPQHF.